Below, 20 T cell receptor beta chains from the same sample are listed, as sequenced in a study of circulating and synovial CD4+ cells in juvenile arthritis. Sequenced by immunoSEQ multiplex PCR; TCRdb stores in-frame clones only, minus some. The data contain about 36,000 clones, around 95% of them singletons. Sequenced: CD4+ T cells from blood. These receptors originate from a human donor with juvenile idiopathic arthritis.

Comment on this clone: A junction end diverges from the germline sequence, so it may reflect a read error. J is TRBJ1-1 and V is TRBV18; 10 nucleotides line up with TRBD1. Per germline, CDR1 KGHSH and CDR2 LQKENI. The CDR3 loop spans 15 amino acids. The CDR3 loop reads CTSSPGGQGYTEAFF. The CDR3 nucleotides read TGTACCAGCTCACCAGGGGGACAGGGGTACACTGAAGCTTTCTTT.

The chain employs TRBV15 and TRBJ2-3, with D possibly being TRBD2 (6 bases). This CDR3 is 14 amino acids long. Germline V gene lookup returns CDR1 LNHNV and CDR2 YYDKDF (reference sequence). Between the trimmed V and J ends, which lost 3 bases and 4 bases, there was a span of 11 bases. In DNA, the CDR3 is TGTGCCACCAGCAGGGACCTAGCGTCAGATACGCAGTATTTT. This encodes CATSRDLASDTQYF. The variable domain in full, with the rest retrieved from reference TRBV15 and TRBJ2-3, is DAMVIQNPRYQVTQFGKPVTLSCSQTLNHNVMYWYQQKSSQAPKLLFHYYDKDFNNEADTPDNFQSRRPNTSFCFLDIRSPGLGDTAMYLCATSRDLASDTQYFGPGTRLTVL.

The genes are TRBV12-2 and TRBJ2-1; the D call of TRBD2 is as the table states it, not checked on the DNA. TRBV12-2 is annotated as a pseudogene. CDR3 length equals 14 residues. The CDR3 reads CASRLRESYNEQFF. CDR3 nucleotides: TGTGCAAGTCGCTTACGGGAATCCTACAATGAGCAGTTCTTC.

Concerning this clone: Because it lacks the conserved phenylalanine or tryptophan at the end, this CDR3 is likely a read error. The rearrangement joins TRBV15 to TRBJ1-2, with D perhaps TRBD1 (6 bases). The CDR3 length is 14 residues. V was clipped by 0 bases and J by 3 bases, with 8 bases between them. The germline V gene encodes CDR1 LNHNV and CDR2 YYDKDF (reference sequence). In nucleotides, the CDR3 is TGTGCCACCAGCAGAGAAGCAGGGGACTATGGCTACACCTCC. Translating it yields CATSREAGDYGYTS.

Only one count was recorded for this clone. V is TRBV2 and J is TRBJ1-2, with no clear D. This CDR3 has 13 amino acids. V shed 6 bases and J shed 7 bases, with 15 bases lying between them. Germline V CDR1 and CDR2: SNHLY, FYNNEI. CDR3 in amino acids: CASSPQEGLGYTF. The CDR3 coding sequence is TGTGCCAGCAGCCCTCAGGAAGGTCTTGGCTACACCTTC.

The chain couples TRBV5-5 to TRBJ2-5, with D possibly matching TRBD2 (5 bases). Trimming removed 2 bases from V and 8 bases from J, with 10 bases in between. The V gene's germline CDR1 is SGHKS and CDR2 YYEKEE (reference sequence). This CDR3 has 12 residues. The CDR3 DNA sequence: TGTGCCAGCAGCTTATCTCGGGATACCCAGTACTTC. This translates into CASSLSRDTQYF.

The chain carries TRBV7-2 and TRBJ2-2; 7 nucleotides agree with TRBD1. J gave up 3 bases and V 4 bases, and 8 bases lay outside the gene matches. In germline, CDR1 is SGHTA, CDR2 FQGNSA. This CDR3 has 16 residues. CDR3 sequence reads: CASSYTGVSDTGELFF. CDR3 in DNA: TGTGCCAGCAGCTACACAGGGGTATCGGACACCGGGGAGCTGTTTTTT.

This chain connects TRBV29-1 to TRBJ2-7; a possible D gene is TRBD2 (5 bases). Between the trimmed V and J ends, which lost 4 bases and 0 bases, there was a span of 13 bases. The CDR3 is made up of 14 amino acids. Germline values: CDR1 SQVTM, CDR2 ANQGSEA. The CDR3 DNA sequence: TGCAGCGTTGTAGGGTCTCTAGCCTCCTACGAGCAGTACTTC. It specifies CSVVGSLASYEQYF.

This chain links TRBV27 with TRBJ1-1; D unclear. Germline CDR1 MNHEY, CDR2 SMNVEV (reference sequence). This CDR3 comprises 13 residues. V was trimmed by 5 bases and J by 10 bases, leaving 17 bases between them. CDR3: CASSPPIPGRAFF. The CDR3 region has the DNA TGTGCCAGCAGTCCGCCTATACCTGGGCGAGCTTTCTTT.

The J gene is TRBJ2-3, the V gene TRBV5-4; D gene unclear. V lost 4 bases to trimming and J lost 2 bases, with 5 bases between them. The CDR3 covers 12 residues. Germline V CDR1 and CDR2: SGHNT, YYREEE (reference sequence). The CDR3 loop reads CASSLLTDTQYF. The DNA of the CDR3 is TGTGCCAGCAGCCTACTCACAGATACGCAGTATTTT.

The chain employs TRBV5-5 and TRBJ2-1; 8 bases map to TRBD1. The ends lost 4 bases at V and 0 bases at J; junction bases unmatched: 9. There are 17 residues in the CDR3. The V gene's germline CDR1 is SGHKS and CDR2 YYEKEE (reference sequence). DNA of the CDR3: TGTGCCAGCAGCGACCACAGGGGGGAGATCTCCTACAATGAGCAGTTCTTC. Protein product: CASSDHRGEISYNEQFF.

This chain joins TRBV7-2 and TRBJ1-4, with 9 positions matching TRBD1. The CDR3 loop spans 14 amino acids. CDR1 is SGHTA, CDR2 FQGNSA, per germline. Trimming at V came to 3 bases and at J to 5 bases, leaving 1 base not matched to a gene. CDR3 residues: CASSLDRGNEKLFF. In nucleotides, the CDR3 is TGTGCCAGCAGCTTGGACAGGGGCAATGAAAAACTGTTTTTT.

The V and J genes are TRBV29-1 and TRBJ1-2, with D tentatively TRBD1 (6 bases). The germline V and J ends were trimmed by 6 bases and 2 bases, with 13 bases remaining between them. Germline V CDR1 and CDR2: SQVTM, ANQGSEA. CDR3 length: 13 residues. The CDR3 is CSVAPDRNYGYTF. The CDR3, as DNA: TGCAGCGTCGCTCCTGACAGGAACTATGGCTACACCTTC.

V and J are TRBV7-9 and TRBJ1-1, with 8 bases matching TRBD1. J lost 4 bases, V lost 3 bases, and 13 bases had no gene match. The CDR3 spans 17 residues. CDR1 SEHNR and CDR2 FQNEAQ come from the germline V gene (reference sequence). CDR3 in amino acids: CASSFVQGAIGGTEAFF. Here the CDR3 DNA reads TGTGCCAGCAGCTTTGTGCAGGGGGCAATTGGGGGCACTGAAGCTTTCTTT. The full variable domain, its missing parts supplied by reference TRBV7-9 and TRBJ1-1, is DTGVSQNPRHKITKRGQNVTFRCDPISEHNRLYWYRQTLGQGPEFLTYFQNEAQLEKSRLLSDRFSAERPKGSFSTLEIQRTEQGDSAMYLCASSFVQGAIGGTEAFFGQGTRLTVV.

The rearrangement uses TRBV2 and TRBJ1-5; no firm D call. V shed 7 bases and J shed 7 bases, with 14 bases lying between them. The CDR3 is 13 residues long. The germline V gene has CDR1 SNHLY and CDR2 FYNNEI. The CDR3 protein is CASTEEGIQPQHF. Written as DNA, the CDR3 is TGTGCCAGCACCGAAGAGGGAATACAGCCCCAGCATTTT.

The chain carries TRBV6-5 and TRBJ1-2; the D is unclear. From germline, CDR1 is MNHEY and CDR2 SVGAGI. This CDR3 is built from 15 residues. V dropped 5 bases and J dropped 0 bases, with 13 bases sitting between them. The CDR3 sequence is CASSPARKANYGYTF. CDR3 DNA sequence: TGTGCCAGCAGTCCCGCGCGGAAGGCTAACTATGGCTACACCTTC.

In DNA, the CDR3 is TGTGCCAGCAGCTTAGGCAGTCAGGGAAGGGATGGCTACACCTTC. Encoded protein: CASSLGSQGRDGYTF. The chain links TRBV7-6 to TRBJ1-2, with a weak D call TRBD1 (5 bases). Deletions cut 1 base from V and 6 bases from J, with 15 bases between. The germline CDR1 and CDR2 sequences are SGHVS and FNYEAQ. The CDR3 runs to 15 residues.

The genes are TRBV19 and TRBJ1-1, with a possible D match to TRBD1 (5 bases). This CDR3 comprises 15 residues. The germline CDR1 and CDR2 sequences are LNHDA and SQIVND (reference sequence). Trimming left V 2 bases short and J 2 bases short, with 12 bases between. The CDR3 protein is CASSILGGPNTEAFF. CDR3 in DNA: TGTGCCAGTAGTATACTGGGGGGACCCAACACTGAAGCTTTCTTT. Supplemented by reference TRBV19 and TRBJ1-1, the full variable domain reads DGGITQSPKYLFRKEGQNVTLSCEQNLNHDAMYWYRQDPGQGLRLIYYSQIVNDFQKGDIAEGYSVSREKKESFPLTVTSAQKNPTAFYLCASSILGGPNTEAFFGQGTRLTVV.

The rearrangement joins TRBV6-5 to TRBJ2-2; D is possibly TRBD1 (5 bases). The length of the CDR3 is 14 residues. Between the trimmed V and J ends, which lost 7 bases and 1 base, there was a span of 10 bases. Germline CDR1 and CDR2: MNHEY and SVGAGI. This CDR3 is CASTPGQNTGELFF. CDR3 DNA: TGTGCCAGCACCCCTGGACAGAACACCGGGGAGCTGTTTTTT.

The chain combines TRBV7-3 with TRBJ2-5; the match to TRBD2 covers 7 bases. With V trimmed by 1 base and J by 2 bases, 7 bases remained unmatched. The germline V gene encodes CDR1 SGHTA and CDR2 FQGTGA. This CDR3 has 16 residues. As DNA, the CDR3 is TGTGCCAGCAGCTTAAGCGTGGGCGGGGGACAAGAGACCCAGTACTTC. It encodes CASSLSVGGGQETQYF.